This T cell receptor (beta chain) was observed in a study of cytomegalovirus exposure and HLA in healthy donors. In the case of this clone: Its antigen remains unknown.

It was with 60 Vbeta and 13 Jbeta primers that the PCR ran. Data came from immunoSEQ multiplex PCR; TCRdb stores just in-frame clones and leaves some out. The sample has more than 120,000 clones, 82% seen once. Study-wide results and limits: A later analysis reportedly found that, within productive TCRs, an Asian-associated ancestry cluster had fewer N-insertions than the mean observed across the approximately 700 donors.

The germline V and J ends were trimmed by 2 bases and 0 bases, with 8 bases remaining between them. This CDR3 is built from 16 residues. Per the germline V gene, CDR1 is KGHSH and CDR2 is LQKENI. V and J are TRBV18 and TRBJ2-6; D is ambiguous. The TCR comes from a male donor in good health and CMV-seronegative. The sample taken for sequencing was PBMCs. DNA of the CDR3: TGTGCCAGCTCACCAGCAGTCAGCTCTGGGGCCAACGTCCTGACTTTC. Translation gives CASSPAVSSGANVLTF.